Here is one T cell receptor (beta chain) with its context. Its specificity is not known. The authors divided CD4+ cells into CD45RA+ naive and CD45RA-negative memory subsets. This sample is part of a study of shared clonotypes between healthy human individuals. Trimming removed 0 bases from V and 6 bases from J, with 12 bases in between. There are 14 residues in the CDR3. The V gene's germline CDR1 is SGHRS and CDR2 YFSETQ. Using immunoSEQ multiplex PCR, the repertoire was profiled, and TCRdb retains in-frame clones only, with some absent. Altogether around 1.4 million clones are present, about 98.5% being singletons, with the ten largest covering 0.3% to 0.45%. Study-level findings and limits: Naive subsets generally exceeded memory subsets in estimated richness. Among donors, sharing of clonotypes was expected to be affected by sequencing depth. The genetic and exposure-history diversity represented was limited by few donors.

The source material was naive CD4+ T cells sorted from blood. Subset indicated: CD45RA+ positively selected. This receptor was identified in a young man in good health. The chain joins TRBV5-1 to TRBJ1-1, with D possibly being TRBD1 (5 bases). CDR3 sequence (DNA): TGCGCCAGCAGCTTGGTGACAGACGGTCCTGAAGCTTTCTTT. It codes for CASSLVTDGPEAFF.